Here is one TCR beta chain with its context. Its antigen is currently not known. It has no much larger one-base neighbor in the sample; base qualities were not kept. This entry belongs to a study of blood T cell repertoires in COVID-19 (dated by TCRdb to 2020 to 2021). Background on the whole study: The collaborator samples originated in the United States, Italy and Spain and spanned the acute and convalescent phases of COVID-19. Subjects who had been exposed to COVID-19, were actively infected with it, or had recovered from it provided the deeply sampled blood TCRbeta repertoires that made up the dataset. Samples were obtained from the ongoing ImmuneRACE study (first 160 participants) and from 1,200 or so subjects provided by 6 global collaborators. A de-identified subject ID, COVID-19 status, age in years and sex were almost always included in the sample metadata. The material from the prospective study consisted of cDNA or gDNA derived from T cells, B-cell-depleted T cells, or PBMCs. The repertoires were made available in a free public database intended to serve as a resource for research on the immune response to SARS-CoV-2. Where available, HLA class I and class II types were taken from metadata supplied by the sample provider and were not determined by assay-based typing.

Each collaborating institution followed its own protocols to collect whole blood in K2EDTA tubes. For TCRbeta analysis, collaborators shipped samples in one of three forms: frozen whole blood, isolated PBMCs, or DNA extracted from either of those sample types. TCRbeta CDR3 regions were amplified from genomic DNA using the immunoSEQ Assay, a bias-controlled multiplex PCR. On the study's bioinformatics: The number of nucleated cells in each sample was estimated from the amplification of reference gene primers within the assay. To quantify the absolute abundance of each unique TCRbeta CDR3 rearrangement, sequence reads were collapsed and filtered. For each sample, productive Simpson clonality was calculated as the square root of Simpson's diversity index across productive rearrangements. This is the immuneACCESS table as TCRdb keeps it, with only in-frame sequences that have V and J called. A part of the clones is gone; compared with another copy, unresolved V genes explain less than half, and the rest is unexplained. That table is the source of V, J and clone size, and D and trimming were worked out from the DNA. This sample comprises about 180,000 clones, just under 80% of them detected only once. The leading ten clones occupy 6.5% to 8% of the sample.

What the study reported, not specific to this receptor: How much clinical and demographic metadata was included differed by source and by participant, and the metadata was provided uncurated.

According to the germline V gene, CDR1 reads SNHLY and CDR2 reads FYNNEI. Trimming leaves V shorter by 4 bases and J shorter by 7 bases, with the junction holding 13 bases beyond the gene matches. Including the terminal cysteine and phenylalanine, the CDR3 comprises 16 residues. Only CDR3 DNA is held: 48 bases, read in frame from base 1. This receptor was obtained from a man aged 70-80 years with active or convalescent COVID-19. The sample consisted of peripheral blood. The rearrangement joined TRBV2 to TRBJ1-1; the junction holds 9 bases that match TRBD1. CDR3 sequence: CASSVEQNRGLGEAFF. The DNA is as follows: TGTGCCAGCAGTGTTGAGCAAAACAGGGGGCTAGGTGAAGCTTTCTTT.